This TCR beta chain originates from a study of T-cell memory formation after mild COVID-19. Study conclusions and caveats: Cross-reactive memory seemingly joined, as some responding clones were found in pre-infection memory.

Germline V gene data show CDR1 as SGHVS and CDR2 as FQNEAQ. This CDR3 contains 15 residues. Trimming removed 2 bases from V and 4 bases from J, with 11 bases in between. TCRdb re-called the 5' RACE reads with MiXCR, one entry per CDR3 protein. Among about 320,000 distinct CDR3 sequences listed, 13% to 15% were seen once. Many counts were recorded for this clonotype. As yet, its antigen is unknown. Sequencing used PBMCs or a T cell subset sorted from them (not recorded which). The chain joins TRBV7-8 to TRBJ1-4; weak D call: TRBD1 (5 bases). The TCR was taken from a man between 18 and 35 years old who had mild COVID-19 (a few samples of this study predate the infection). Cell type and time point are not known. The CDR3 sequence: CASSLRGAINEKLFF. DNA of the CDR3: TGTGCCAGCAGCTTACGGGGCGCAATTAATGAAAAACTGTTTTTT.